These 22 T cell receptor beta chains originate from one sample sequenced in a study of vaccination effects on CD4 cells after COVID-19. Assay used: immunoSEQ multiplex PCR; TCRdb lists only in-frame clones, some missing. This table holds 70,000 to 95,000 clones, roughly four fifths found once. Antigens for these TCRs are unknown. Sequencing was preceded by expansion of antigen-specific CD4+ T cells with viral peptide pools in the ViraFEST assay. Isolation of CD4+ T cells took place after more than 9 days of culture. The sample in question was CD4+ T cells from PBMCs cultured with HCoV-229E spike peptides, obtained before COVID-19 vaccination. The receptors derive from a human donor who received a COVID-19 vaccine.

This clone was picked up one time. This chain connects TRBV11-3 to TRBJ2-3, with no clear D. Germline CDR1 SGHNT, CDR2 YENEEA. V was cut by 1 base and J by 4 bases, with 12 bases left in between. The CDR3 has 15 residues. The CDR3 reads CASSLGGVLADTQYF. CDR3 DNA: TGTGCCAGCAGCTTAGGGGGTGTTCTCGCAGATACGCAGTATTTT.

Here the CDR3 reads CATSDPARTQTQYF. CDR3 nucleotide sequence: TGTGCCACCAGTGATCCCGCCAGGACCCAGACCCAGTACTTC. This sequence joins TRBV24-1 and TRBJ2-5; D is unclear. V was clipped by 3 bases and J by 6 bases, with 13 bases between them. The germline CDR1 and CDR2 sequences are KGHDR and SFDVKD. The CDR3 runs 14 residues.

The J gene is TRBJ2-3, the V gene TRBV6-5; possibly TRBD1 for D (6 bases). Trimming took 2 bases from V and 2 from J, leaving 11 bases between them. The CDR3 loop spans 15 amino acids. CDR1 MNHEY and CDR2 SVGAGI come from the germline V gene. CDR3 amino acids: CASSYQGPPTDTQYF. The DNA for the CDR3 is TGTGCCAGCAGTTACCAGGGGCCCCCCACAGATACGCAGTATTTT.

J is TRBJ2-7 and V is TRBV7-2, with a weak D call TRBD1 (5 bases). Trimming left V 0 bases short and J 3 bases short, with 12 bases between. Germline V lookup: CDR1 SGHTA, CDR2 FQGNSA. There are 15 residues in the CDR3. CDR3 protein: CASSLAGPVSYEQYV. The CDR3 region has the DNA TGTGCCAGCAGCTTAGCGGGGCCAGTAAGCTACGAGCAGTACGTC.

The CDR3 is CASSGGPNSPLHF. In DNA form, the CDR3 reads TGTGCCAGCAGCGGAGGACCCAATTCACCCCTCCACTTT. The gene calls are TRBV9 and TRBJ1-6; the D is unclear. The V end lost 3 bases, the J end lost 7 bases, and 8 bases lay between the germline ends. The CDR3 is 13 residues long. CDR1 is SGDLS, CDR2 YYNGEE, per germline.

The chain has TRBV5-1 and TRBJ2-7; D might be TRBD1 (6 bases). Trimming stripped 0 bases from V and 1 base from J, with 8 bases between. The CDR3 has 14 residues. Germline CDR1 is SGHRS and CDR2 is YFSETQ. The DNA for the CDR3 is TGCGCCAGCAGCTTGGAAGGGGGTTCCTACGAGCAGTACGTC. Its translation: CASSLEGGSYEQYV.

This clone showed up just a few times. The CDR3, as DNA: TGCGCCAGCAGCTTGGAAGTGGATCAGCCCCAGCATTTT. Encoded protein: CASSLEVDQPQHF. This chain connects TRBV5-1 to TRBJ1-5; no firm D call. Trimming left V 0 bases short and J 5 bases short, with 6 bases between. The CDR3 sequence is 13 residues long. Germline V lookup: CDR1 SGHRS, CDR2 YFSETQ.

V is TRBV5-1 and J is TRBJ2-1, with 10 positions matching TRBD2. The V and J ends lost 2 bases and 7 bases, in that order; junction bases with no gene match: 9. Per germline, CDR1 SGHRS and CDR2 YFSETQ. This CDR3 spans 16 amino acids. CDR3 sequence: CASSLLSGGAGNEQFF. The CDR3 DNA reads TGCGCCAGCAGCTTACTAAGCGGGGGGGCAGGGAATGAGCAGTTCTTC.

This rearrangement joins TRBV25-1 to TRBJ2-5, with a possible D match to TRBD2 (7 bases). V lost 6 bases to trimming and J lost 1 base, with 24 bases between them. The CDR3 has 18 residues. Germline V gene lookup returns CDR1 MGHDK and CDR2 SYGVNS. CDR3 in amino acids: CASSRRGVTGTSQETQYF. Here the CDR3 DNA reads TGTGCCAGCAGCCGCCGGGGGGTCACAGGGACATCCCAAGAGACCCAGTACTTC.

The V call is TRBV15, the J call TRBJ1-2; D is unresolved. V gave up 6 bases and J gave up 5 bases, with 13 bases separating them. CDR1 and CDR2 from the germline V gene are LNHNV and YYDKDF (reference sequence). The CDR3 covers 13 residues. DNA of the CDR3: TGTGCCACCAGTCCGTCTTTAACTTATGGCTACACCTTC. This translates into CATSPSLTYGYTF.

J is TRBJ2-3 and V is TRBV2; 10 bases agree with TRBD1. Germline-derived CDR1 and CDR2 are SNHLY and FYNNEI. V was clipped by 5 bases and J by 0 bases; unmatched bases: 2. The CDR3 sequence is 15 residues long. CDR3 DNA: TGTGCCAGCAGTCGACAGGGGGCGAGCACAGATACGCAGTATTTT. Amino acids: CASSRQGASTDTQYF.

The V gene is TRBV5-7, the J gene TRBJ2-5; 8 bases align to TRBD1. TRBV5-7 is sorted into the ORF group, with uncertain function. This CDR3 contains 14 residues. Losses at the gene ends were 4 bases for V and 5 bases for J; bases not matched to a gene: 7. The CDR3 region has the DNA TGTGCCAGCAGCCCGTGGACAGGGAAGGAGACCCAGTACTTC. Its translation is CASSPWTGKETQYF.

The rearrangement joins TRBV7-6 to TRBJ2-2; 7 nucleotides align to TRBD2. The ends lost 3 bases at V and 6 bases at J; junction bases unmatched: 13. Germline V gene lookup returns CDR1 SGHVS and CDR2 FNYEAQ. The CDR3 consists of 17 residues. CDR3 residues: CASSFFSRLANAGELFF. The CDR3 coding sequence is TGTGCCAGCAGCTTCTTTTCGAGACTAGCTAACGCCGGGGAGCTGTTTTTT.

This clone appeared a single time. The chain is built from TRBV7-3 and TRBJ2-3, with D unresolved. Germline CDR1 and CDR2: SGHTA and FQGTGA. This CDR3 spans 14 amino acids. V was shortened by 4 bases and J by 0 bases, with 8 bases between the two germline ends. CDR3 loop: CASSSQASTDTQYF. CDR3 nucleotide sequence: TGTGCCAGCAGCTCCCAGGCTAGCACAGATACGCAGTATTTT.

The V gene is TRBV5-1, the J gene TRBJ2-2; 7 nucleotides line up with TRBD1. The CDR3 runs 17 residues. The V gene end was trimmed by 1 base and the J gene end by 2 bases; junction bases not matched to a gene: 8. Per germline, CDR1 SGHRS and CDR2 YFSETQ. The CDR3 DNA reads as TGCGCCAGCAGCTTGTTCCCCGGGACAGAAAACACCGGGGAGCTGTTTTTT. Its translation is CASSLFPGTENTGELFF.

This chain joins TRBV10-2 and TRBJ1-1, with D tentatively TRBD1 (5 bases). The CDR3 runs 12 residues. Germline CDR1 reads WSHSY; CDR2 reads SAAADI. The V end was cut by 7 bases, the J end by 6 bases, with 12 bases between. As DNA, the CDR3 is TGCGCCAGCACCGCAGGGCGATCTGAAGCTTTCTTT. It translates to CASTAGRSEAFF.

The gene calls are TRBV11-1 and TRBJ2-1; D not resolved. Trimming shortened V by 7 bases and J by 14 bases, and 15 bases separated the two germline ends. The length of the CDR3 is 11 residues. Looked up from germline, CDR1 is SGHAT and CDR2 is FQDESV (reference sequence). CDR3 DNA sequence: TGTGCCAGCAAATTGGTAGGGCCGGAGTTCTTC. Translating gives CASKLVGPEFF.

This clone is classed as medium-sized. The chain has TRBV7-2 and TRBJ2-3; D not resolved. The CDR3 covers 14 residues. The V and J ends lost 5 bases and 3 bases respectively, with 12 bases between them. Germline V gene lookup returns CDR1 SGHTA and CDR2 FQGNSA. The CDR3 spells CASSAYLATDTQYF. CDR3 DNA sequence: TGTGCCAGCAGCGCATATCTCGCGACAGATACGCAGTATTTT.

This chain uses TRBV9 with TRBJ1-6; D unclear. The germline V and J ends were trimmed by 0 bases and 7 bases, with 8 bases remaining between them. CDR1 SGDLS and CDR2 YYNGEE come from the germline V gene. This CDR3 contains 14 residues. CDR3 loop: CASSVVAENSPLHF. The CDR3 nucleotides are TGTGCCAGCAGCGTAGTGGCAGAGAATTCACCCCTCCACTTT. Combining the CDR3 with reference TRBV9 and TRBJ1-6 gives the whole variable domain DSGVTQTPKHLITATGQRVTLRCSPRSGDLSVYWYQQSLDQGLQFLIQYYNGEERAKGNILERFSAQQFPDLHSELNLSSLELGDSALYFCASSVVAENSPLHFGNGTRLTVT.

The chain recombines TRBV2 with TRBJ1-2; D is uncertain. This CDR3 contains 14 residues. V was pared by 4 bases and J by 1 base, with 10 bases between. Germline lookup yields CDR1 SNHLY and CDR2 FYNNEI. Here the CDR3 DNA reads TGTGCCAGCAGTGCCCAGATAGATAACTATGGCTACACCTTC. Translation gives CASSAQIDNYGYTF.

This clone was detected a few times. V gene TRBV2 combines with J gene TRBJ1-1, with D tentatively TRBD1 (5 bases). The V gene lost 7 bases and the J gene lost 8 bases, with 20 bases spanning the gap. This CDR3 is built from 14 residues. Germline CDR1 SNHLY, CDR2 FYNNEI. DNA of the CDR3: TGTGCCAGCAAACCCTGGTGGGGGACGAACGAAGCTTTCTTT. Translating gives CASKPWWGTNEAFF.

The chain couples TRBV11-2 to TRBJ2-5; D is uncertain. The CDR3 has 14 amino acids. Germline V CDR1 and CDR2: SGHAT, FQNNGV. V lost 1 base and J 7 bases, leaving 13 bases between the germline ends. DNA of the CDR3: TGTGCCAGCAGCTTAGCTTCGGCCTTGGGGACCCAGTACTTC. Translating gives CASSLASALGTQYF. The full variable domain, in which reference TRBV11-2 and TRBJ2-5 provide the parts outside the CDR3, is EAGVAQSPRYKIIEKRQSVAFWCNPISGHATLYWYQQILGQGPKLLIQFQNNGVVDDSQLPKDRFSAERLKGVDSTLKIQPAKLEDSAVYLCASSLASALGTQYFGPGTRLLVL.